This T cell receptor beta chain was captured in a study of cytomegalovirus exposure and HLA in healthy donors. The CDR3 has 16 amino acids. In germline, CDR1 is MGHRA, CDR2 YSYEKL. Study conclusions and caveats: Some TCR beta chains (around 160 of them) were listed as cytomegalovirus-associated. A link between a missense DCLRE1C variant and TCR beta V- and J-gene trimming emerged from a later analysis.

PCR involved 60 Vbeta and 13 Jbeta primers. Method: immunoSEQ multiplex PCR; TCRdb's copy keeps in-frame clones and lacks some. Here the sample spans some 150,000 clones, around 88% being singletons. On this clone itself: Its specificity is unknown.

The sample consisted of PBMCs. The TCR sequence derives from a woman in her 30s in good health and CMV-seronegative. This chain connects TRBV4-1 to TRBJ2-5; 9 positions match TRBD2. The tail of the sequence fits TRBJ2-7 better, so the J call may be wrong. The CDR3 sequence: CASSQGVAGAGGEQYF. CDR3 bases: TGCGCCAGCAGCCAAGGGGTAGCGGGGGCGGGAGGCGAGCAGTACTTC.